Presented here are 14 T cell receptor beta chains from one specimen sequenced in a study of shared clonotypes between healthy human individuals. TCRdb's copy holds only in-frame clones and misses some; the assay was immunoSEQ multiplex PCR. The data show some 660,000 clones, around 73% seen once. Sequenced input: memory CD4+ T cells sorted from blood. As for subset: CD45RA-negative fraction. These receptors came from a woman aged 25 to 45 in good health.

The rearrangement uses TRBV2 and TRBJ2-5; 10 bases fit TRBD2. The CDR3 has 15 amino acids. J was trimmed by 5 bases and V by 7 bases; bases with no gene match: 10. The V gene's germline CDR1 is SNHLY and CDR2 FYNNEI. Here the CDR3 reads CASNPLAGVGETQYF. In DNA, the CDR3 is TGTGCCAGCAATCCCCTAGCGGGAGTAGGGGAGACCCAGTACTTC.

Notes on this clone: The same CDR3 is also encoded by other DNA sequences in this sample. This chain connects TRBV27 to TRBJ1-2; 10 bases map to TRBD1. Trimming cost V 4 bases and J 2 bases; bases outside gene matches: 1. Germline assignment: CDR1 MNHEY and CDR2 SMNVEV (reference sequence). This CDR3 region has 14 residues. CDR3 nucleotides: TGTGCCAGCAGTTGGGGACAGGGGAACTATGGCTACACCTTC. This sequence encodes CASSWGQGNYGYTF.

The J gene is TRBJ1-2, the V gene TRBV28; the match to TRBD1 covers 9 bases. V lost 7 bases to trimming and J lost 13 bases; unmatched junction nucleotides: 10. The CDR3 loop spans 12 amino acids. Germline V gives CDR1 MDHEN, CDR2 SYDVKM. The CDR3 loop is CASNPGQGRGTF. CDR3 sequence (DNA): TGTGCCAGCAATCCGGGACAGGGACGTGGCACCTTC.

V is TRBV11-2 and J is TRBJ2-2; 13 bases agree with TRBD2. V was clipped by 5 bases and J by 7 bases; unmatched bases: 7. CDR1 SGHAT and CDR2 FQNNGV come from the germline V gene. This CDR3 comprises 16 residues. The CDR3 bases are TGTGCCAGCAGCCGAGGACTAGCGGGAGTCGTCGGGGAGCTGTTTTTT. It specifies CASSRGLAGVVGELFF.

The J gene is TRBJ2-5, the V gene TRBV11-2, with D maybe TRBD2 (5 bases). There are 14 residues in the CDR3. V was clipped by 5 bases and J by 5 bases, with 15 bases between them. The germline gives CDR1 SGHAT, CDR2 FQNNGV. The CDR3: CASSIRTGWETQYF. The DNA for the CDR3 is TGTGCCAGCAGCATACGGACGGGATGGGAGACCCAGTACTTC. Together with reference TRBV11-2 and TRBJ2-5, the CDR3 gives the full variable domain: EAGVAQSPRYKIIEKRQSVAFWCNPISGHATLYWYQQILGQGPKLLIQFQNNGVVDDSQLPKDRFSAERLKGVDSTLKIQPAKLEDSAVYLCASSIRTGWETQYFGPGTRLLVL.

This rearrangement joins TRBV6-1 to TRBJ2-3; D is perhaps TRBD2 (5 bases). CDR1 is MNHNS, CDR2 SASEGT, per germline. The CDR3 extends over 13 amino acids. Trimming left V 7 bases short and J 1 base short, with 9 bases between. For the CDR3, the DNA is TGTGCCAGCATGTTGCGGGGCACAGATACGCAGTATTTT. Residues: CASMLRGTDTQYF.

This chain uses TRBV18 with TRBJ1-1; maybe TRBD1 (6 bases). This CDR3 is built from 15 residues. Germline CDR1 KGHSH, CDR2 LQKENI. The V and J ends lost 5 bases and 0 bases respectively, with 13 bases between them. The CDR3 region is CASSESQGMNTEAFF. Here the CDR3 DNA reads TGTGCCAGCTCAGAAAGTCAGGGGATGAACACTGAAGCTTTCTTT.

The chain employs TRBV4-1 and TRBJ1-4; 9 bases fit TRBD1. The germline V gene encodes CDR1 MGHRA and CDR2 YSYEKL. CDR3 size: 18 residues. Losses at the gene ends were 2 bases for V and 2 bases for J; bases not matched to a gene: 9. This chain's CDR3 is CASSQPKQGAGTNEKLFF. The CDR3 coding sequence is TGCGCCAGCAGCCAACCGAAACAGGGGGCAGGGACTAATGAAAAACTGTTTTTT.

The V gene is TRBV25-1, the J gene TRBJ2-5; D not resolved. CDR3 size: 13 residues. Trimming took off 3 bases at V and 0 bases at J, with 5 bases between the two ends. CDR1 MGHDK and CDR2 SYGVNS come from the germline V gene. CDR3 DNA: TGTGCCAGCAGTGAGGTTAACCAAGAGACCCAGTACTTC. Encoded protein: CASSEVNQETQYF.

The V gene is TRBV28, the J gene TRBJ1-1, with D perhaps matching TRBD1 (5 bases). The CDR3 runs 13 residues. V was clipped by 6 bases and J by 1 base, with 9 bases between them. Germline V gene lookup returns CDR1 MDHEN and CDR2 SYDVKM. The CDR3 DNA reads TGTGCCAGCAGCCGAACAGGGAACACTGAAGCTTTCTTT. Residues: CASSRTGNTEAFF.

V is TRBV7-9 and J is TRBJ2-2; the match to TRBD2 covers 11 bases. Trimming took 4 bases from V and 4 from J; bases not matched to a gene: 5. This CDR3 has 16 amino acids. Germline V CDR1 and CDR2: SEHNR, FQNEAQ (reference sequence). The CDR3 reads CASSSLAGGPTGELFF. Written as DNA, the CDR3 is TGTGCCAGCAGCTCCTTAGCGGGAGGGCCCACCGGGGAGCTGTTTTTT.

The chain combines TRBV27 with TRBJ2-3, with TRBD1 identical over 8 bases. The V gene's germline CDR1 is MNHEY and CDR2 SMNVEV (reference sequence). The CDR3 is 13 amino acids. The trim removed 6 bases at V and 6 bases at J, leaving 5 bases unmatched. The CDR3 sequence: CASRVDRADTQYF. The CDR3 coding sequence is TGTGCCAGCAGAGTGGACAGGGCGGATACGCAGTATTTT.

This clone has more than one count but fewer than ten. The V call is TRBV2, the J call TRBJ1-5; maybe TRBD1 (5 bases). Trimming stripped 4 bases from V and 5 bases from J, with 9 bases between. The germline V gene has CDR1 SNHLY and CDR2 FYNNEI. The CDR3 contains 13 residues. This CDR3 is CASSARGDQPQHF. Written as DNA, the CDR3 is TGTGCCAGCAGTGCGCGGGGGGATCAGCCCCAGCATTTT.

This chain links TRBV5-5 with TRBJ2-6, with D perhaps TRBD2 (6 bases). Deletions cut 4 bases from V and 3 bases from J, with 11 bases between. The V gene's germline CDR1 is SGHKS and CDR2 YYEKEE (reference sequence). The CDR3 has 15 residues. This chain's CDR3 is CASSPLASGANVLTF. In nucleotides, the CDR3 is TGTGCCAGCAGCCCCCTAGCGAGTGGGGCCAACGTCCTGACTTTC. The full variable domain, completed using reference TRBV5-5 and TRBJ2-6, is DAGVTQSPTHLIKTRGQQVTLRCSPISGHKSVSWYQQVLGQGPQFIFQYYEKEERGRGNFPDRFSARQFPNYSSELNVNALLLGDSALYLCASSPLASGANVLTFGAGSRLTVL.